This entry lists 27 T cell receptor beta chains sequenced from one sample in a study of regulatory T cells in long-lasting Graves disease. Construction of TCR beta libraries relied on iRepertoire HTBI primers and on Arm-PCR targeting CDR3 regions. TCRdb reanalysed the multiplex PCR reads using MiXCR and keeps one entry per CDR3 protein. The top ten clones hold approximately 14% of a sample with about 430,000 distinct CDR3 sequences, 20% to 25% of them seen once. The time point is: persistent/refractory GD, antithyroid drugs over 5 years with positive TRAb. Extracted PBMC RNA gave rise to the TCR library. The source was peripheral blood mononuclear cells (PBMCs), collected when the disease was refractory, from a patient treated with antithyroid drugs. All receptors derive from a female donor with Graves disease.

This clonotype has at least ten counts. The CDR3 region is CASSLGIAGDYGYTF. CDR3 bases: TGTGCCAGCAGTTTAGGGATCGCAGGGGACTATGGCTACACCTTC. The chain employs TRBV28 and TRBJ1-2, with D perhaps TRBD1 (6 bases). V was shortened by 2 bases and J by 3 bases, with 13 bases between the two germline ends. CDR3 length: 15 amino acids. Germline V gene data show CDR1 as MDHEN and CDR2 as SYDVKM.

This clonotype occurred many times. The J gene is TRBJ2-7, the V gene TRBV6-1; 8 bases are a match to TRBD1. Germline values: CDR1 MNHNS, CDR2 SASEGT. V lost 7 bases, J lost 2 bases, and 7 bases stayed unmatched. The CDR3 is 14 residues long. CDR3 nucleotides: TGTGCCAGCACCCACGGGGACAGGCCCTACGAGCAGTACTTC. Its protein is CASTHGDRPYEQYF.

For this clonotype: With a much larger clone just one base away, this may be a read error. The V gene is TRBV5-1, the J gene TRBJ1-2; D ambiguous. Germline loops: CDR1 SGHRS, CDR2 YFSETQ. The CDR3 is made up of 14 amino acids. CDR3 in amino acids: CASGLTGLSYGYTF. The CDR3 DNA reads as TGCGCCAGCGGCTTGACGGGCCTGAGCTATGGCTACACCTTC.

This clonotype was seen at least ten times. The chain uses TRBV4-1 and TRBJ1-6, with D uncertain. Trimming removed 1 base from V and 6 bases from J, with 7 bases in between. Germline V lookup: CDR1 MGHRA, CDR2 YSYEKL. The CDR3 has 14 residues. The CDR3 DNA sequence: TGCGCCAGCAGCCAAGCACGGTCTAATTCACCCCTCCACTTT. Translation: CASSQARSNSPLHF.

The gene calls are TRBV7-9 and TRBJ2-7, with D possibly TRBD1 on 5 matching bases. V was clipped by 5 bases and J by 6 bases, with 17 bases between them. The CDR3 is 14 residues long. CDR1 and CDR2 (germline): SEHNR, FQNEAQ (reference sequence). The CDR3 coding sequence is TGTGCCAGCAGCCAGGTAGTAAAGGGGCTCGAGCAGTACTTC. It encodes CASSQVVKGLEQYF.

The table lists this clonotype with a few counts. V and J are TRBV19 and TRBJ1-5; D is undetermined. V lost 11 bases and J 2 bases, leaving 19 bases between the germline ends. Germline CDR1 is LNHDA and CDR2 is SQIVND (reference sequence). The CDR3 runs to 15 residues. The CDR3 nucleotides are TGTGCCTCGGGAGCGTTTGGGAGTGGCAATCAGCCCCAGCATTTT. It yields the protein CASGAFGSGNQPQHF. Full variable domain (rest looked up from reference TRBV19 and TRBJ1-5): DGGITQSPKYLFRKEGQNVTLSCEQNLNHDAMYWYRQDPGQGLRLIYYSQIVNDFQKGDIAEGYSVSREKKESFPLTVTSAQKNPTAFYLCASGAFGSGNQPQHFGDGTRLSIL.

This clonotype was detected ten times or more. The chain employs TRBV15 and TRBJ1-6; 9 positions match TRBD1. V was clipped by 3 bases and J by 6 bases; unmatched bases: 3. Germline values: CDR1 LNHNV, CDR2 YYDKDF (reference sequence). The CDR3 length is 15 residues. DNA of the CDR3: TGTGCCACCAGCAGGTCGGGACAGGGTAATTCACCCCTCCACTTT. Translated: CATSRSGQGNSPLHF. The variable domain in full, with the rest retrieved from reference TRBV15 and TRBJ1-6, is DAMVIQNPRYQVTQFGKPVTLSCSQTLNHNVMYWYQQKSSQAPKLLFHYYDKDFNNEADTPDNFQSRRPNTSFCFLDIRSPGLGDTAMYLCATSRSGQGNSPLHFGNGTRLTVT.

The table lists this clonotype with a few counts. The gene calls are TRBV19 and TRBJ2-7, with 8 positions matching TRBD2. Germline loops: CDR1 LNHDA, CDR2 SQIVND (reference sequence). Trimming at V came to 2 bases and at J to 2 bases, leaving 5 bases not matched to a gene. CDR3 length: 15 amino acids. The CDR3 here is CASSILLAETYEQYF. For the CDR3, the DNA is TGTGCCAGTAGTATACTACTAGCGGAAACCTACGAGCAGTACTTC. Combining the CDR3 with reference TRBV19 and TRBJ2-7 gives the whole variable domain DGGITQSPKYLFRKEGQNVTLSCEQNLNHDAMYWYRQDPGQGLRLIYYSQIVNDFQKGDIAEGYSVSREKKESFPLTVTSAQKNPTAFYLCASSILLAETYEQYFGPGTRLTVT.

The gene calls are TRBV27 and TRBJ2-2; D might be TRBD1 (6 bases). CDR3 size: 14 residues. CDR1 is MNHEY, CDR2 SMNVEV, per germline (reference sequence). V shed 4 bases and J shed 3 bases, with 9 bases lying between them. The CDR3 nucleotides are TGTGCCAGCAGTTCCGGACAGTACACCGGGGAGCTGTTTTTT. This encodes CASSSGQYTGELFF.

This clonotype came up many times. The chain is built from TRBV3-1 and TRBJ2-7, with D maybe TRBD2 (5 bases). Germline loops: CDR1 LGHDT, CDR2 YNNKEL (reference sequence). This CDR3 comprises 15 residues. The ends were cut back, 4 bases at V and 1 base at J, with 14 bases in the middle. The CDR3 DNA is TGTGCCAGCAGCCGCGAGCGGAGCGTGTCCTACGAGCAGTACTTC. Its translation is CASSRERSVSYEQYF.

This clonotype has a count of ten or more. V gene TRBV7-9 combines with J gene TRBJ1-4; no clear D. Germline CDR1 reads SEHNR; CDR2 reads FQNEAQ (reference sequence). The CDR3 totals 12 residues. The germline V and J ends were trimmed by 5 bases and 8 bases, with 9 bases remaining between them. CDR3 protein: CASSRLGEKLFF. The CDR3 nucleotides are TGTGCCAGCAGCCGGCTAGGGGAAAAACTGTTTTTT.

The rearrangement links TRBV2 to TRBJ2-7; maybe TRBD1 (6 bases). The germline V gene encodes CDR1 SNHLY and CDR2 FYNNEI. V lost 2 bases, J lost 2 bases, and 13 bases lay in between. The CDR3 loop spans 15 amino acids. The DNA of the CDR3 is TGTGCCAGCAGTGAAAGGGCAGGGGTGGCCTACGAGCAGTACTTC. This translates into CASSERAGVAYEQYF.

At least ten counts were recorded for this clonotype. The chain couples TRBV20-1 to TRBJ2-7; the D is unclear. V was trimmed by 6 bases and J by 6 bases, leaving 12 bases between them. The CDR3 is 11 amino acids. CDR1 and CDR2 (germline): DFQATT, SNEGSKA (reference sequence). The CDR3 loop reads CSAIIRGEQYF. In DNA, the CDR3 is TGCAGTGCGATCATACGAGGCGAGCAGTACTTC.

The genes are TRBV13 and TRBJ2-7; 10 bases agree with TRBD1. From germline, CDR1 is PRHDT and CDR2 FYEKMQ (reference sequence). The CDR3 is 17 residues long. J gave up 3 bases and V 1 base, and 9 bases lay outside the gene matches. The DNA of the CDR3 is TGTGCCAGCAGCTTAGTCGTGGGGACAGGGGCCGGCTACGAGCAGTACTTC. It encodes CASSLVVGTGAGYEQYF.

The chain carries TRBV18 and TRBJ1-1; perhaps TRBD1 as D (6 bases). V lost 2 bases, J lost 8 bases, and 12 bases lay in between. The CDR3 runs 13 residues. Germline loops: CDR1 KGHSH, CDR2 LQKENI. The CDR3 bases are TGTGCCAGCTCACCATTCCGGGACAAGGAAGCTTTCTTT. This translates into CASSPFRDKEAFF.

Ten or more counts support this clonotype. The J gene is TRBJ2-2, the V gene TRBV5-5; 13 nucleotides match TRBD2. CDR1 SGHKS and CDR2 YYEKEE come from the germline V gene (reference sequence). This CDR3 has 19 amino acids. The ends lost 4 bases at V and 0 bases at J; junction bases unmatched: 9. This chain's CDR3 is CASSTGLAGINPNTGELFF. CDR3 coding DNA: TGTGCCAGCAGCACGGGACTAGCGGGAATCAACCCGAACACCGGGGAGCTGTTTTTT.

This clonotype was found a few times. The genes are TRBV7-3 and TRBJ2-2, with D uncertain. Trimming stripped 5 bases from V and 5 bases from J, with 18 bases between. CDR1 SGHTA and CDR2 FQGTGA come from the germline V gene. This CDR3 spans 16 amino acids. CDR3 DNA sequence: TGTGCCAGCAGCAATATGGCTGCAGGAGCTACCGGGGAGCTGTTTTTT. It is translated as CASSNMAAGATGELFF.

This clonotype was counted ten times or more. The chain recombines TRBV27 with TRBJ2-7; tentative D call: TRBD2 (5 bases). Germline CDR1 MNHEY, CDR2 SMNVEV (reference sequence). The V end lost 3 bases, the J end lost 3 bases, and 30 bases lay between the germline ends. The CDR3 runs to 20 residues. The CDR3 DNA reads TGTGCCAGCAGTTTCTTTCCTCTTCGACTAACCGGGAAGGGTTACTACGAGCAGTACTTC. Residues: CASSFFPLRLTGKGYYEQYF.

This clonotype was detected a few times. The genes are TRBV7-2 and TRBJ2-1; D unresolved. V lost 4 bases to trimming and J lost 0 bases, with 13 bases between them. The germline V gene encodes CDR1 SGHTA and CDR2 FQGNSA. The CDR3 runs 16 residues. The CDR3 sequence: CASSSQSVGSYNEQFF. The CDR3 nucleotides are TGTGCCAGCAGCTCCCAATCCGTAGGCTCCTACAATGAGCAGTTCTTC. The full variable domain, rest sourced from reference TRBV7-2 and TRBJ2-1, is GAGVSQSPSNKVTEKGKDVELRCDPISGHTALYWYRQSLGQGLEFLIYFQGNSAPDKSGLPSDRFSAERTGGSVSTLTIQRTQQEDSAVYLCASSSQSVGSYNEQFFGPGTRLTVL.

This clonotype has ten or more counts. The V call is TRBV30, the J call TRBJ1-1, with D unresolved. In germline, CDR1 is GTSNPN, CDR2 SVGIG (reference sequence). V lost 7 bases and J lost 2, with 8 bases in between. The CDR3 consists of 11 residues. CDR3 residues: CASELNTEAFF. In DNA, the CDR3 is TGTGCCTCTGAACTAAACACTGAAGCTTTCTTT.

This clonotype was found a few times. The rearrangement joins TRBV7-2 to TRBJ1-2; TRBD1 is a possible D gene (5 bases). Between the trimmed V and J ends, which lost 6 bases and 4 bases, there was a span of 21 bases. The CDR3 consists of 16 residues. Germline V gene lookup returns CDR1 SGHTA and CDR2 FQGNSA. The CDR3 loop is CASSFVSGLPIYGYTF. CDR3 bases: TGTGCCAGCAGTTTCGTTTCGGGACTCCCCATCTATGGCTACACCTTC.

This clonotype came up many times. This sequence joins TRBV6-1 and TRBJ2-7, with 7 bases fitting TRBD1. Losses at the gene ends were 8 bases for V and 3 bases for J; bases not matched to a gene: 7. This CDR3 contains 13 residues. CDR1 is MNHNS, CDR2 SASEGT, per germline. The CDR3 DNA reads as TGTGCCAGCCTGGGACAGATTATCTACGAGCAGTACTTC. This sequence encodes CASLGQIIYEQYF.

This chain links TRBV5-1 with TRBJ2-2, with 8 bases identical to TRBD2. Germline loops: CDR1 SGHRS, CDR2 YFSETQ. The ends lost 4 bases at V and 4 bases at J; junction bases unmatched: 3. The CDR3 has 14 residues. The CDR3 DNA reads TGCGCCAGCAGCCTCGGGAGGGCCACCGGGGAGCTGTTTTTT. Residues: CASSLGRATGELFF.

The chain employs TRBV27 and TRBJ2-3, with a tentative D call TRBD2 (6 bases). This CDR3 is 13 amino acids long. V was clipped by 2 bases and J by 5 bases, with 8 bases between them. CDR1 is MNHEY and CDR2 is SMNVEV in the germline V gene (reference sequence). The CDR3 region is CASSLRAGDTQYF. For the CDR3, the DNA is TGTGCCAGCAGTTTAAGAGCGGGAGATACGCAGTATTTT.

This clonotype was found a few times. The chain carries TRBV27 and TRBJ1-1; a possible D gene is TRBD1 (5 bases). This CDR3 region has 16 residues. V shed 4 bases and J shed 0 bases, with 15 bases lying between them. Per the germline V gene, CDR1 is MNHEY and CDR2 is SMNVEV (reference sequence). DNA for the CDR3: TGTGCCAGCAGTTCTTTCACGGGACTACTGAACACTGAAGCTTTCTTT. This gives the protein CASSSFTGLLNTEAFF.

The chain is built from TRBV20-1 and TRBJ2-3, with a tentative D call TRBD2 (6 bases). Germline CDR1 and CDR2: DFQATT and SNEGSKA (reference sequence). V was shortened by 7 bases and J by 0 bases, with 14 bases between the two germline ends. This CDR3 contains 14 residues. CDR3 loop: CSGDPGESTDTQYF. In DNA form, the CDR3 reads TGCAGTGGAGATCCGGGAGAGAGCACAGATACGCAGTATTTT.

This sequence joins TRBV27 and TRBJ2-4; D possibly corresponds to TRBD2 (6 bases). Germline loops: CDR1 MNHEY, CDR2 SMNVEV (reference sequence). The CDR3 spans 12 residues. V was trimmed by 8 bases and J by 5 bases, leaving 10 bases between them. Written as DNA, the CDR3 is TGTGCCAGCGGGAGGACCCAAAACATTCAGTACTTC. The encoded protein is CASGRTQNIQYF.